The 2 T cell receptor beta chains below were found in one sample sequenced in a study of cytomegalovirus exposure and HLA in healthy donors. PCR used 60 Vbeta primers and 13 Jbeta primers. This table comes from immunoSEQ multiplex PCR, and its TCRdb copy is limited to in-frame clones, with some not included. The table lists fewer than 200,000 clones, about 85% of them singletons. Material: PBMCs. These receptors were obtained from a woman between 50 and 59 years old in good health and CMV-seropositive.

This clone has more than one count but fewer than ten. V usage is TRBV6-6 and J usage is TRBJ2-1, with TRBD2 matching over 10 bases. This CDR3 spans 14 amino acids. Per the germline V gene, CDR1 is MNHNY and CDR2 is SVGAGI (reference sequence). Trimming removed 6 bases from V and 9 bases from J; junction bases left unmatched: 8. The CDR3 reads CASRPGLALGEQFF. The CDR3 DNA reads TGTGCCAGCAGGCCGGGACTAGCGTTGGGTGAGCAGTTCTTC.

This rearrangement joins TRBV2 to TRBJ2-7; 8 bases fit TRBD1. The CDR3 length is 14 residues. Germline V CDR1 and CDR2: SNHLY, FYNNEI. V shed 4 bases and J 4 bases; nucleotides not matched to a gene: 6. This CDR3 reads CASSAGQGPYEQYF. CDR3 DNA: TGTGCCAGCAGTGCCGGACAGGGACCATACGAGCAGTACTTC.